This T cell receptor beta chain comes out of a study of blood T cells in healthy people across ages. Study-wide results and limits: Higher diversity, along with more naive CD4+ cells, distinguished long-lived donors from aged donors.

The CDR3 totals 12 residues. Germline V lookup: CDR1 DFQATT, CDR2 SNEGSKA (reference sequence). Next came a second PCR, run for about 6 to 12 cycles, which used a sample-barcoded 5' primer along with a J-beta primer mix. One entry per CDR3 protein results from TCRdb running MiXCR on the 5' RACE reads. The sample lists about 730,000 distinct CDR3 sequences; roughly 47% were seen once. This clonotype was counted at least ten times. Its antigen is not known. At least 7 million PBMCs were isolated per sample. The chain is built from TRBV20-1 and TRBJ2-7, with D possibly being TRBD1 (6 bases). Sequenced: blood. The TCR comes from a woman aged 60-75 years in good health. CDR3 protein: CSARGQVYEQYF. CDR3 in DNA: TGCAGCGCCCGGGGACAAGTTTACGAGCAGTACTTC.